The clone carrying this TCR beta chain was seen many times. RNA transcripts gave rise to amplified TCR beta CDR3 regions. The study used the HTBI primer set for a first-round RT-PCR of the TCR CDR3. TCRdb re-analysed the multiplex PCR reads in MiXCR, keeping a single row per CDR3 protein. Of 460,000 or so distinct CDR3 sequences in the sample, about 15% were seen once. The CDR3 spans 15 residues. Germline CDR1 SGHDT, CDR2 YYEEEE. V lost 0 bases and J lost 1, with 10 bases in between. Using around 10 ml of fresh peripheral blood, PBMCs were prepared. The source of the sample is a study of T cells in Graves' hyperthyroidism and ophthalmopathy.

The receptor comes from a woman between 18 and 30 years old with Graves' hyperthyroidism. Material: blood. This rearrangement joins TRBV5-6 to TRBJ1-1, with no clear D. The chain's CDR3 is CASSLVGGKNTEAFF. The CDR3 nucleotides are TGTGCCAGCAGCTTGGTGGGCGGAAAGAACACTGAAGCTTTCTTT.